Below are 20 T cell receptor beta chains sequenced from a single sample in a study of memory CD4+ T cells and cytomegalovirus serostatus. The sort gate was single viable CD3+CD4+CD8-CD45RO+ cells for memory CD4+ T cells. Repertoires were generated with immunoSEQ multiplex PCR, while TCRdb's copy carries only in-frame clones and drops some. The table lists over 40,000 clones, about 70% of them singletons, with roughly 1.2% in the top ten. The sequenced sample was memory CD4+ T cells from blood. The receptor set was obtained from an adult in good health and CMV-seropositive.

Here the CDR3 reads CASSPGHRVSTDTQYF. The CDR3 region has the DNA TGCGCCAGCAGCCCGGGACACCGGGTTAGCACAGATACGCAGTATTTT. The gene calls are TRBV5-1 and TRBJ2-3; possibly TRBD1 for D (6 bases). V lost 4 bases and J 0 bases, leaving 15 bases between the germline ends. CDR3 length equals 16 residues. Germline CDR1 reads SGHRS; CDR2 reads YFSETQ.

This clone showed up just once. CDR3 sequence (DNA): TGTGCCAGCAGCTTACAGGGGGCACCGGGCACAGATACGCAGTATTTT. Protein sequence: CASSLQGAPGTDTQYF. The chain couples TRBV7-2 to TRBJ2-3, with 8 bases identical to TRBD1. Trimming took 2 bases from V and 1 from J; bases not matched to a gene: 5. The CDR3 spans 16 residues. CDR1 is SGHTA and CDR2 is FQGNSA in the germline V gene.

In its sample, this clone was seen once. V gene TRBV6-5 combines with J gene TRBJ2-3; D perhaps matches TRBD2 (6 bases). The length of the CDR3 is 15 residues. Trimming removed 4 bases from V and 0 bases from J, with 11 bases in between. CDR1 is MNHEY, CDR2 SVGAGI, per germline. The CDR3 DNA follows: TGTGCCAGCAGTTCGGCGGGGATGAGCACAGATACGCAGTATTTT. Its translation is CASSSAGMSTDTQYF.

CDR3 sequence reads: CASSGGTSDTEAFF. CDR3 bases: TGCGCCAGCAGCGGGGGAACCTCCGACACTGAAGCTTTCTTT. This chain joins TRBV5-1 and TRBJ1-1; D perhaps matches TRBD1 (5 bases). The germline V gene has CDR1 SGHRS and CDR2 YFSETQ. V lost 4 bases and J 3 bases, leaving 13 bases between the germline ends. CDR3 size: 14 residues.

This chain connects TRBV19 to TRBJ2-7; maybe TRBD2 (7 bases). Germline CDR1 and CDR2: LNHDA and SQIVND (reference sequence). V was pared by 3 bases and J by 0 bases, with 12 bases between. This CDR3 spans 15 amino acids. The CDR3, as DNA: TGTGCCAGTAGTATCGGGGGGACATACTCCTACGAGCAGTACTTC. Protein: CASSIGGTYSYEQYF.

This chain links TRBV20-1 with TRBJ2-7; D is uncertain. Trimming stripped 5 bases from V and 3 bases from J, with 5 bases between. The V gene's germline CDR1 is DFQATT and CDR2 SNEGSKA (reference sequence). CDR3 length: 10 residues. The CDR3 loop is CSAEDYEQYF. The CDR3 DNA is TGCAGTGCTGAGGACTACGAGCAGTACTTC.

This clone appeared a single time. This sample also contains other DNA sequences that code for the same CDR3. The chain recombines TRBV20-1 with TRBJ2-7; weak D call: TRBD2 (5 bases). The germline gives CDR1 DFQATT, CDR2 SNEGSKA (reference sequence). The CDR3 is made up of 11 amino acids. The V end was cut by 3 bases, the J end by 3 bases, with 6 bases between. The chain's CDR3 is CSASRGYEQYF. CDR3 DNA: TGCAGTGCTAGCCGGGGCTACGAGCAGTACTTC.

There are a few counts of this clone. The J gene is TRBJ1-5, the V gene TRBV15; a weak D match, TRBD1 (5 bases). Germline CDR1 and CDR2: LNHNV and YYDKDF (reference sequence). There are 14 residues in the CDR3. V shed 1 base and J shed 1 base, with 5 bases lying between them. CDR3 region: CATSRGQSNQPQHF. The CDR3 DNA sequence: TGTGCCACCAGCAGAGGACAGAGCAATCAGCCCCAGCATTTT.

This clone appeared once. The CDR3 reads CSVGQIQETQYF. The CDR3 nucleotides read TGCAGCGTAGGACAGATCCAAGAGACCCAGTACTTC. The J gene is TRBJ2-5, the V gene TRBV29-1; possible D gene TRBD1, 6 bases. Trimming cost V 6 bases and J 1 base, with 9 bases left between them. The CDR3 covers 12 residues. The V gene's germline CDR1 is SQVTM and CDR2 ANQGSEA.

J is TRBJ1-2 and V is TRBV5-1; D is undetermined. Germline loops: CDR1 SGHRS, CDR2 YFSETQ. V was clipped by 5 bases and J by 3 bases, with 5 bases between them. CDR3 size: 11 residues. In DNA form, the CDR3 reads TGCGCCAGCAGGCGGGACTATGGCTACACCTTC. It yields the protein CASRRDYGYTF.

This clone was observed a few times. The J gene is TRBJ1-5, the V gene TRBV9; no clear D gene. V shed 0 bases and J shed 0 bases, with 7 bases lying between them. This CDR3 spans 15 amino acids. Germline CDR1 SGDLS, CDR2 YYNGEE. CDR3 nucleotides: TGTGCCAGCAGCGTAGGCCAGGATAGCAATCAGCCCCAGCATTTT. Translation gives CASSVGQDSNQPQHF. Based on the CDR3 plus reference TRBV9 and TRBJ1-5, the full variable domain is DSGVTQTPKHLITATGQRVTLRCSPRSGDLSVYWYQQSLDQGLQFLIQYYNGEERAKGNILERFSAQQFPDLHSELNLSSLELGDSALYFCASSVGQDSNQPQHFGDGTRLSIL.

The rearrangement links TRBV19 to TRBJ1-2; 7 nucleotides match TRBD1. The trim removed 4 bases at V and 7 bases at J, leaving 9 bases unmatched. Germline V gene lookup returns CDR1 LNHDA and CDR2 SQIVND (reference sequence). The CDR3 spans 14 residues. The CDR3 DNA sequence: TGTGCCAGTAGTACAACAGGGGAAGGCGGTGGCTACACCTTC. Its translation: CASSTTGEGGGYTF.

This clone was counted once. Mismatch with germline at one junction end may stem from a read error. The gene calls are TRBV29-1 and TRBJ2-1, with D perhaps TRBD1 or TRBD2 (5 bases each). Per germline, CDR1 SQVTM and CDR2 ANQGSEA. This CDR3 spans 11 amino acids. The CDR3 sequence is CTVGARGEQFF. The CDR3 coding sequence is TGCACCGTTGGTGCGAGGGGTGAGCAGTTCTTC.

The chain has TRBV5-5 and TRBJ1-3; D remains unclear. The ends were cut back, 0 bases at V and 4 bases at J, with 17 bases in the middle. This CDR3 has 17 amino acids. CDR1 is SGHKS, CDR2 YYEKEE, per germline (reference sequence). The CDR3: CASSLGLYSRGGNTIYF. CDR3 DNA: TGTGCCAGCAGCTTGGGGCTATACAGCCGAGGAGGAAACACCATATATTTT.

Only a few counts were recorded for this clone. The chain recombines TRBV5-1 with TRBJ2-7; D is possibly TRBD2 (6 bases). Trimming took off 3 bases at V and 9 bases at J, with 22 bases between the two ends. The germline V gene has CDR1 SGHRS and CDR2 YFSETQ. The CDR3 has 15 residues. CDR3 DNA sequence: TGCGCCAGCAGCTCCGGGACTGGGCTCGGCGAGGGGCAGTACTTC. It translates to CASSSGTGLGEGQYF.

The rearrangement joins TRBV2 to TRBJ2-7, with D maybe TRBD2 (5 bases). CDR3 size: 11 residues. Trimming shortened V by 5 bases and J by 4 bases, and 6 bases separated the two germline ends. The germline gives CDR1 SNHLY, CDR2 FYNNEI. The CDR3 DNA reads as TGTGCCAGCAGTCGGGGTTACGAGCAGTACTTC. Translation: CASSRGYEQYF.

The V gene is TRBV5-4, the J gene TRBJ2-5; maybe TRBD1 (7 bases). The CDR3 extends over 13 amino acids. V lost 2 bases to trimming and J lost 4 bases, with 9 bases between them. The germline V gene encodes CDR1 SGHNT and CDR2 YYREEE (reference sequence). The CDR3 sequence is CASSFQGGETQYF. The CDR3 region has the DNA TGTGCCAGCAGCTTCCAGGGGGGAGAGACCCAGTACTTC.

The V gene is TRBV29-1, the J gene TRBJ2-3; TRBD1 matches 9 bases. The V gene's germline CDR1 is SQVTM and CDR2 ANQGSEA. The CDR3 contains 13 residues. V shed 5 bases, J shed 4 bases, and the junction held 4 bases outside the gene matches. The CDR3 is CSVPRTGADTQYF. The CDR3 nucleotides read TGCAGCGTTCCACGGACAGGGGCAGATACGCAGTATTTT.

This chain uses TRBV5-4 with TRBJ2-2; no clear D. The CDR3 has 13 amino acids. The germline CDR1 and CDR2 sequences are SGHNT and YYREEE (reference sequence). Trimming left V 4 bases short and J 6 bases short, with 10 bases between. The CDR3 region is CASSAISSGELFF. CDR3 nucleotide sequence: TGTGCCAGCAGCGCGATAAGCTCCGGGGAGCTGTTTTTT.

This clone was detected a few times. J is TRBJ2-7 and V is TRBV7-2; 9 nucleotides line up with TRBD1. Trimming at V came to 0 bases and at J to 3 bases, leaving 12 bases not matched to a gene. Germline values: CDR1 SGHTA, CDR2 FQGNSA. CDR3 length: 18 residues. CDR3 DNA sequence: TGTGCCAGCAGCTTAGCCGGACAGGGGATTTCAGTGTTCTACGAGCAGTACTTC. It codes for CASSLAGQGISVFYEQYF.